This is a list of T cell receptor beta chains from one sample in a study of blood T cell repertoires in COVID-19. Produced via immunoSEQ multiplex PCR; TCRdb's table is partial and in-frame only. The sample lists some 190,000 clones, 88% seen once, with 3.5% to 4.5% in the top ten. Sequencing was done on a sample of peripheral blood. Source of these receptors: a human donor in a cohort sampled during active COVID-19. Both conserved end residues are part of each CDR3.

V	CDR3
TRBV30	CAWSEKTPGQAIRAIYGYTF
TRBV6-1	CASSEDISYEQYF
TRBV11-3	CASSSREDQETQYF
TRBV7-8	CASSPGAGWSETQYF
TRBV28	CASSPPRLAGGRQFF
TRBV5-1	CASSSFSGGAQETQYF
TRBV10-2	CASSEIGGDEQFF
TRBV2	CASRVNNNQPQHF
TRBV24-1	CATSDTRTGGDEQFF
TRBV29-1	CSVSGLTGKINNEQFF
TRBV9	CASSATGLSDAFF
TRBV5-6	CASSSLSSPGGRAPDTQYF
TRBV4-1	CASSQDTSGGAYEQYF
TRBV5-1	CASSPVTGDYGYTF
TRBV3-1/TRBV3-2	CASSQWDRVAGNTIYF
TRBV7-2	CASSLASGNNEQFF
TRBV28	CASFPFNQPQHF
TRBV4-2	CASSQEGTSDSYEQYF
TRBV4-1	CASSRQQGGGNTIYF
TRBV18	CASSRTSGGAPVETQYF
TRBV5-5	CASSRTGIASTDTQYF